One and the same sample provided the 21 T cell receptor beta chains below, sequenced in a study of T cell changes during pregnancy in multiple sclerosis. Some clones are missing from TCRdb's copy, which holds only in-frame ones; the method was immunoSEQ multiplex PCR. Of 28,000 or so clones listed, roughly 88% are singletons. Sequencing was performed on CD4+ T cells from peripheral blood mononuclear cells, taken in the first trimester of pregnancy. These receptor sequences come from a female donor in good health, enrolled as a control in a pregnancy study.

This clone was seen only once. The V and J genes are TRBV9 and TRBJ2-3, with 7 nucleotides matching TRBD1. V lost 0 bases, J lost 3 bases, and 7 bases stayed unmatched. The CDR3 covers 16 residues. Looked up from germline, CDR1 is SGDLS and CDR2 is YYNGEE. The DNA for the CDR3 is TGTGCCAGCAGCGTAGATGAGGGGGCCTCTACAGATACGCAGTATTTT. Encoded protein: CASSVDEGASTDTQYF.

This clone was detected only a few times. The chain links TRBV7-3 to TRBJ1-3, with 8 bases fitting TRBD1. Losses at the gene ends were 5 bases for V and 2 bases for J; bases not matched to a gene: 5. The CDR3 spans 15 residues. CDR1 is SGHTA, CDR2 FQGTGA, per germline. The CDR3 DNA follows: TGTGCCAGCAGCATTACAGGGGGAGCTGGAAACACCATATATTTT. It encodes CASSITGGAGNTIYF.

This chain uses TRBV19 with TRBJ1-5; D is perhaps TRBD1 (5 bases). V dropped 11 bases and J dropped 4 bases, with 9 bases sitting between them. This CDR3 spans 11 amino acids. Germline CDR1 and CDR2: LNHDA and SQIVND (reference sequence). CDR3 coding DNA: TGTGCCGGGGGGGGGAATCAGCCCCAGCATTTT. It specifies CAGGGNQPQHF.

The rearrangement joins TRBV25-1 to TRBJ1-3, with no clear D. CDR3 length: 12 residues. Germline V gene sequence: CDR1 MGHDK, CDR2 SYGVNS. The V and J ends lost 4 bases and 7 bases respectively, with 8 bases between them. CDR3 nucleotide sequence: TGTGCCAGCAGTGGAGGGCGGAACACCATATATTTT. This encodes CASSGGRNTIYF.

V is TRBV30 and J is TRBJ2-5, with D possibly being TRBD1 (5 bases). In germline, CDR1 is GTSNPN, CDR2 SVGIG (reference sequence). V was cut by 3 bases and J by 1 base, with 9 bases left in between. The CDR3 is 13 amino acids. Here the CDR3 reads CAWSETVQETQYF. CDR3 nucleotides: TGTGCCTGGAGCGAGACAGTCCAAGAGACCCAGTACTTC.

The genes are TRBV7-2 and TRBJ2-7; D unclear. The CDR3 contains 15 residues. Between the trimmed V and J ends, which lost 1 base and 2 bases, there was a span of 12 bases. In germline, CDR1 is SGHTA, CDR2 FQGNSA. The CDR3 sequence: CASSLDTLAPYEQYF. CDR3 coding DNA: TGTGCCAGCAGCTTAGACACCTTGGCCCCCTACGAGCAGTACTTC.

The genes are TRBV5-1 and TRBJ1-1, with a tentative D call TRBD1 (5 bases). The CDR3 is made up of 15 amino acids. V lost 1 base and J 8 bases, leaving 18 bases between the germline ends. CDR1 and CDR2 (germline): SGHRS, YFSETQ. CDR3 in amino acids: CASSLRGGGEGEAFF. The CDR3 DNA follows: TGCGCCAGCAGCTTGAGGGGTGGAGGGGAAGGAGAAGCTTTCTTT.

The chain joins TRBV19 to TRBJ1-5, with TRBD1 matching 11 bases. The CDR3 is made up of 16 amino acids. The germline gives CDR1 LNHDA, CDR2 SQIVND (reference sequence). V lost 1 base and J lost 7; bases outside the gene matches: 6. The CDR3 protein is CASSIAPRDRGQPQHF. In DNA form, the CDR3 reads TGTGCCAGTAGTATAGCCCCCCGGGACAGGGGGCAGCCCCAGCATTTT.

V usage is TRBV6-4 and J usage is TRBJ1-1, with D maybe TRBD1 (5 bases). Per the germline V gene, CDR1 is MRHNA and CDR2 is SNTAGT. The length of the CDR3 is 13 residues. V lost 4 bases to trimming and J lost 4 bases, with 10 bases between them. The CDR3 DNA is TGTGCCAGCAGTGTCGCGGGGGGCACTGAAGCTTTCTTT. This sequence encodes CASSVAGGTEAFF.

The CDR3 loop reads CASSQLRGFGQETQYF. The CDR3 DNA follows: TGTGCCAGCAGCCAGCTTAGGGGTTTCGGGCAAGAGACCCAGTACTTC. The chain links TRBV14 to TRBJ2-5, with D possibly being TRBD1 (5 bases). The germline CDR1 and CDR2 sequences are SGHDN and FVKESK. This CDR3 contains 16 residues. Trimming took 3 bases from V and 2 from J, leaving 16 bases between them.

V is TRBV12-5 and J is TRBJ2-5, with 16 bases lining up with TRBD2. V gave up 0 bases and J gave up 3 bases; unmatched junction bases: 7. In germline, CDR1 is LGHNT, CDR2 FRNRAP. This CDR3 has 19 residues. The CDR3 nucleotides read TGTGCTAGTGGTTTGGTAACGGGACTAGCGGGGGGGGAAGAAGAGACCCAGTACTTC. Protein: CASGLVTGLAGGEEETQYF.

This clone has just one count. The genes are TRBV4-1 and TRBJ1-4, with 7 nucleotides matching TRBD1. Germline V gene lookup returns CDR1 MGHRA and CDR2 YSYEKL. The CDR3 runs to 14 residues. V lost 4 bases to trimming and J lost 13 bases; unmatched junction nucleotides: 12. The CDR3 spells CASSPQGRSRGLFF. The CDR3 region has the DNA TGCGCCAGCAGCCCACAGGGGAGAAGCAGGGGACTGTTTTTT.

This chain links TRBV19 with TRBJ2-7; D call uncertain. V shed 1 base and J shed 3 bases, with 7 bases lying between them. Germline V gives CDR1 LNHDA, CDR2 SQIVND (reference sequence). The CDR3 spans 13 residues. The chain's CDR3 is CASSIGQNYEQYF. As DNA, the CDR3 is TGTGCCAGTAGTATAGGGCAGAACTACGAGCAGTACTTC.

CDR3 protein: CASSMPLSSDTQYF. CDR3 nucleotide sequence: TGTGCCAGTAGTATGCCCTTGAGTAGTGATACGCAGTATTTT. The V gene is TRBV19, the J gene TRBJ2-3; the D is unclear. The ends were cut back, 3 bases at V and 6 bases at J, with 13 bases in the middle. The CDR3 totals 14 residues. Germline V gene lookup returns CDR1 LNHDA and CDR2 SQIVND (reference sequence).

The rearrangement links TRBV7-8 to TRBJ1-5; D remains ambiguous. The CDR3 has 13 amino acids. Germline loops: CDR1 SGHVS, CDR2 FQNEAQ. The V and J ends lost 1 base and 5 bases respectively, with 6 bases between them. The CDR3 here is CASSLGRDQPQHF. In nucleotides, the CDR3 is TGTGCCAGCAGCTTAGGGAGGGATCAGCCCCAGCATTTT.

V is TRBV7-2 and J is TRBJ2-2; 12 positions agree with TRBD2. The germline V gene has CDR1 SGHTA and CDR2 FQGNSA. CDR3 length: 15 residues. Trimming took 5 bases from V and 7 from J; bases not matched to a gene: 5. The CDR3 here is CASSQQLAGGGELFF. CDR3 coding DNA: TGTGCCAGCAGCCAGCAACTAGCGGGGGGCGGGGAGCTGTTTTTT.

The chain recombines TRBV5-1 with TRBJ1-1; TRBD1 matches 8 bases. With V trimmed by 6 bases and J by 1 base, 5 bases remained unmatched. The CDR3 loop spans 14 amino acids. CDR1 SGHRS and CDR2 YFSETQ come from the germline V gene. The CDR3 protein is CASKDRASNTEAFF. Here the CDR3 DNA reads TGCGCCAGCAAGGACAGGGCGTCGAACACTGAAGCTTTCTTT.

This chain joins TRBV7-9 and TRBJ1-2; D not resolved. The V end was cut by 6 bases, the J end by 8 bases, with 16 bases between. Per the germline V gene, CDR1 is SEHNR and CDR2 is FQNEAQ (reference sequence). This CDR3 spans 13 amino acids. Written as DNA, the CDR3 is TGTGCCAGCAGTCTTAACTCGTACCCGGGCTACACCTTC. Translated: CASSLNSYPGYTF.

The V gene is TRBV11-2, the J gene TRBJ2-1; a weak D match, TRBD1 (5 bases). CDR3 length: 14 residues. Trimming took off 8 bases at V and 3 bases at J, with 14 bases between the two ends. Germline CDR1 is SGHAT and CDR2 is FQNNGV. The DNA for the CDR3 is TGTGCCAGCCTGGGGCAGGGCAGCTACAATGAGCAGTTCTTC. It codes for CASLGQGSYNEQFF.

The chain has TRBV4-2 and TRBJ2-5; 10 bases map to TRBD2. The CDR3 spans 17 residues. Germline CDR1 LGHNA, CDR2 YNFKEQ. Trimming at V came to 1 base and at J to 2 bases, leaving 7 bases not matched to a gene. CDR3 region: CASSQVGGLAAQETQYF. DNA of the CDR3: TGTGCCAGCAGCCAAGTCGGAGGACTAGCGGCACAAGAGACCCAGTACTTC.

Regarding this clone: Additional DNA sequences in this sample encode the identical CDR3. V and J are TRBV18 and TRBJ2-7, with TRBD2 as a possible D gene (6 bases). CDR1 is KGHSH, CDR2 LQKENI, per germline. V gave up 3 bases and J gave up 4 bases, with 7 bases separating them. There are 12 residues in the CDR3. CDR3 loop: CASSPEGYEQYF. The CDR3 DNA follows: TGTGCCAGCTCACCGGAGGGTTACGAGCAGTACTTC.